Listed below are T cell receptor beta chains from one sample, sequenced in a study of blood T cell repertoires in COVID-19. The table came from immunoSEQ multiplex PCR; TCRdb's copy has only in-frame clones and leaves some out. The sample holds some 80,000 clones; more than 70% are singletons and the top ten take about a fifth. Sequencing was carried out using peripheral blood. The origin of the receptors is a woman older than 75 in a cohort sampled during active or convalescent COVID-19. CDR3s include the opening cysteine and the closing phenylalanine or tryptophan. Each record gives: D gene, V gene, J gene, clone size, CDR3 protein, CDR3 DNA. The D gene is left open where the match is weak. For some rows the clone size is stated as once, few or many, or as a class when expanded; others skip it.

>NA|TRBV28|TRBJ1-2|NA
CASSPWGGATNYGYTF
TGTGCCAGCAGCCCCTGGGGGGGGGCGACTAACTATGGCTACACCTTC
>TRBD1|TRBV5-4|TRBJ2-7|NA
CASSGGGGTGAYEQYF
TGTGCCAGCAGCGGAGGAGGGGGGACAGGGGCCTACGAGCAGTACTTC
>TRBD1|TRBV5-6|TRBJ1-4|NA
CASSWGQSAEKLFF
TGTGCCAGCAGCTGGGGACAGTCGGCTGAAAAACTGTTTTTT
>TRBD2|TRBV7-3|TRBJ2-1|NA
CASSSRTSDYNEQFF
TGTGCCAGCAGCTCACGGACTAGCGACTACAATGAGCAGTTCTTC
>TRBD1|TRBV27|TRBJ1-1|NA
CASSPRGLVGTEAFF
TGTGCCAGCAGTCCCAGGGGGTTGGTGGGGACTGAAGCTTTCTTT
>TRBD1|TRBV9|TRBJ1-4|NA
CASSSWTGGTNEKLFF
TGTGCCAGCAGCTCCTGGACAGGGGGGACTAATGAAAAACTGTTTTTT
>NA|TRBV30|TRBJ2-2|NA
CAWNQGQTFTNTGELFF
TGTGCCTGGAATCAGGGACAAACGTTTACGAACACCGGGGAGCTGTTTTTT
>NA|TRBV6-5|TRBJ2-1|NA
CASSYSGQRNEQFF
TGTGCCAGCAGTTACTCAGGACAGCGGAATGAGCAGTTCTTC
>TRBD1|TRBV7-9|TRBJ2-2|once
CASSAWTGKAGELFF
TGTGCCAGCAGCGCATGGACAGGGAAGGCCGGGGAGCTGTTTTTT
>NA|TRBV29-1|TRBJ1-1|NA
CSVERPAGTEAFF
TGCAGCGTTGAACGTCCGGCGGGCACTGAAGCTTTCTTT
>TRBD1|TRBV7-3|TRBJ1-5|NA
CASSVDRGGPQHF
TGTGCCAGCAGCGTCGACAGGGGGGGGCCCCAGCATTTT
>TRBD1|TRBV5-8|TRBJ1-4|NA
CASSPWDRNEKLFF
TGTGCCAGCAGCCCTTGGGACAGGAATGAAAAACTGTTTTTT
>TRBD1|TRBV6-5|TRBJ2-5|NA
CASSYSGRQGLETQYF
TGTGCCAGCAGTTACTCGGGGAGACAGGGGTTAGAGACCCAGTACTTC
>TRBD1|TRBV3-1/TRBV3-2|TRBJ1-1|NA
CASSLTGGKGDTEAFF
TGTGCCAGCAGCCTCACAGGGGGGAAGGGTGACACTGAAGCTTTCTTT
>NA|TRBV3-1/TRBV3-2|TRBJ1-6|NA
CASSQEALWTVQLPLHF
TGTGCCAGCAGCCAAGAGGCGTTATGGACAGTTCAACTCCCCCTCCACTTT
>NA|TRBV27|TRBJ1-1|NA
CASSLSGHLGTEAFF
TGTGCCAGCAGTTTATCGGGACACCTGGGGACTGAAGCTTTCTTT
>TRBD2|TRBV2|TRBJ2-3|NA
CATGRGTSVPDTQYF
TGTGCCACCGGGCGGGGGACTAGCGTCCCAGATACGCAGTATTTT
>NA|TRBV30|TRBJ2-6|NA
CAWSSAVSGANVLTF
TGTGCCTGGAGTTCGGCGGTCTCTGGGGCCAACGTCCTGACTTTC
>NA|TRBV5-4|TRBJ1-2|NA
CASSLRGNDGYTF
TGTGCCAGCAGCTTACGAGGGAATGATGGCTACACCTTC
>NA|TRBV7-6|TRBJ1-1|NA
CASSLASGRGTEAFF
TGTGCCAGCAGCTTAGCATCTGGTCGGGGCACTGAAGCTTTCTTT
>TRBD1|TRBV15|TRBJ1-5|NA
CATSRGELQGVQPQHF
TGTGCCACCAGCAGAGGAGAACTACAGGGGGTTCAGCCCCAGCATTTT
>TRBD1|TRBV3-1/TRBV3-2|TRBJ1-2|once
CASRRQGANYGYTF
TGTGCCAGCAGAAGACAGGGGGCTAACTATGGCTACACCTTC
>TRBD1|TRBV5-6|TRBJ1-6|NA
CASTSGQGKSPLHF
TGTGCCAGCACCTCGGGACAGGGGAAGTCACCCCTCCACTTT
>TRBD1|TRBV7-9|TRBJ1-4|NA
CASSPFVSTGVGEKLFF
TGTGCCAGCAGCCCATTTGTATCCACAGGGGTTGGCGAAAAACTGTTTTTT
>TRBD1|TRBV28|TRBJ1-4|NA
CASSLSGTGGLANEKLFF
TGTGCCAGCAGTTTGTCCGGGACAGGGGGCTTGGCTAATGAAAAACTGTTTTTT
>NA|TRBV3-1/TRBV3-2|TRBJ1-1|NA
CASSQLGASTEAFF
TGTGCCAGCAGCCAGTTGGGAGCTTCGACTGAAGCTTTCTTT
>TRBD2|TRBV15|TRBJ2-7|NA
CATSRDAGLASYEQYF
TGTGCCACCAGCAGAGACGCCGGACTAGCGAGCTACGAGCAGTACTTC
>TRBD2|TRBV9|TRBJ2-7|NA
CASSVASGGPYEQYF
TGTGCCAGCAGCGTAGCTTCGGGAGGGCCATACGAGCAGTACTTC
>TRBD2|TRBV3-1/TRBV3-2|TRBJ2-1|NA
CASSHSGGSNEQFF
TGTGCCAGCAGCCACAGCGGCGGGAGCAATGAGCAGTTCTTC
>TRBD2|TRBV7-3|TRBJ2-1|NA
CASSLSLAGWNEQFF
TGTGCCAGCAGCTTAAGTCTAGCGGGATGGAATGAGCAGTTCTTC
>NA|TRBV6-5|TRBJ1-1|NA
CATPGRRVDTEAFF
TGTGCCACCCCAGGGCGCAGGGTGGACACTGAAGCTTTCTTT
>TRBD2|TRBV5-4|TRBJ2-4|NA
CASSSEGLAGGINIQYF
TGTGCCAGCAGCTCCGAGGGACTAGCGGGAGGTATAAACATTCAGTACTTC
>TRBD1|TRBV19|TRBJ1-4|NA
CASSIGGTVLNEKLFF
TGTGCCAGTAGTATAGGAGGGACAGTCCTTAATGAAAAACTGTTTTTT
>NA|TRBV10-3|TRBJ1-3|NA
CAISDSGTSGNTIYF
TGTGCCATCAGTGACTCCGGGACTTCTGGAAACACCATATATTTT
>TRBD1|TRBV19|TRBJ1-5|NA
CASRPQRTGGIQPQHF
TGTGCCAGCCGACCACAAAGGACAGGGGGCATTCAGCCCCAGCATTTT
>TRBD1|TRBV6-5|TRBJ1-1|NA
CASSWITGDTEAFF
TGTGCCAGCAGTTGGATCACAGGGGACACTGAAGCTTTCTTT
>TRBD1|TRBV29-1|TRBJ1-1|NA
CSAGTGAGTEAFF
TGCAGCGCAGGGACAGGTGCTGGGACTGAAGCTTTCTTT
>NA|TRBV19|TRBJ1-1|NA
CASSISGISEAFF
TGTGCCAGTAGTATATCGGGAATCTCTGAAGCTTTCTTT
>NA|TRBV5-1|TRBJ1-2|NA
CASSPRPGVYGYTF
TGCGCCAGCAGCCCTCGTCCCGGTGTCTATGGCTACACCTTC
>NA|TRBV6-4|TRBJ1-1|NA
CASSPEWGANTEAFF
TGTGCCAGCAGCCCCGAGTGGGGAGCGAACACTGAAGCTTTCTTT
>TRBD2|TRBV30|TRBJ2-1|NA
CAWSGLAGYYNEQFF
TGTGCCTGGAGTGGACTAGCGGGATATTACAATGAGCAGTTCTTC
>NA|TRBV28|TRBJ1-5|NA
CASSAAQSSNQPQHF
TGTGCCAGCAGTGCGGCCCAGAGTAGCAATCAGCCCCAGCATTTT
>TRBD2|TRBV6-5|TRBJ2-1|once
CASSYGLAGASEQFF
TGTGCCAGCAGTTACGGACTAGCGGGAGCCAGTGAGCAGTTCTTC
>NA|TRBV6-6|TRBJ1-2|once
CASRDRNAYGYTF
TGTGCCAGCAGGGACAGAAACGCATATGGCTACACCTTC
>NA|TRBV3-1/TRBV3-2|TRBJ1-2|NA
CASSPSWVGVTGTF
TGTGCCAGCAGCCCATCTTGGGTCGGGGTTACGGGCACCTTC
>TRBD1|TRBV27|TRBJ1-5|NA
CASSLNRPLTGFNQPQHF
TGTGCCAGCAGTCTTAACCGTCCATTGACAGGGTTCAATCAGCCCCAGCATTTT
>NA|TRBV11-2|TRBJ1-2|few
CASSLGGRSYGYTF
TGTGCCAGCAGCTTAGGGGGCAGGTCCTATGGCTACACCTTC
>TRBD2|TRBV19|TRBJ2-2|NA
CASRPQSGNPYTGELFF
TGTGCCAGTAGACCCCAGAGCGGGAATCCTTACACCGGGGAGCTGTTTTTT
>NA|TRBV3-1/TRBV3-2|TRBJ2-7|NA
CASSQDPLGREQYF
TGTGCCAGCAGCCAAGATCCCCTAGGTCGGGAGCAGTACTTC
>NA|TRBV19|TRBJ1-5|NA
CASSIARNQPQHF
TGTGCCAGTAGTATCGCGCGCAATCAGCCCCAGCATTTT
>NA|TRBV9|TRBJ1-1|NA
CASSVAWGPGMNTEAFF
TGTGCCAGCAGCGTAGCATGGGGGCCGGGAATGAACACTGAAGCTTTCTTT
>NA|TRBV4-1|TRBJ2-7|NA
CASSQRGRSYEQYF
TGCGCCAGCAGCCAACGTGGCCGCTCCTACGAGCAGTACTTC
>NA|TRBV30|TRBJ1-1|NA
CAWILLGGNTEAFF
TGTGCCTGGATTCTCTTGGGGGGGAACACTGAAGCTTTCTTT
>TRBD2|TRBV15|TRBJ2-1|NA
CATSGGLAGLNEQFF
TGTGCCACCAGCGGGGGACTAGCGGGTTTAAATGAGCAGTTCTTC